The 26 T cell receptor beta chains presented below share a single source sample, sequenced in a study of response to subunit inactivated influenza vaccine (dated by TCRdb to 2016 to 2018). Receptor amplification or capture employed RT-PCR. The sample was run on an Illumina HiSeq 2500. Through fastp at Q25 and MiXCR, TCRdb rebuilt clones from the public reads, retaining in-frame beta chains. When rows share a CDR3 protein, they turn into one entry using the most common DNA and genes. This sample is represented by fewer than 350,000 distinct CDR3 sequences; less than 25% of them were singletons. The ten largest make up roughly a tenth of the sample. The sample in question was PBMCs from blood, obtained less than 22 months after vaccination. The receptors were gathered from a man in his fifties or sixties who received an inactivated influenza vaccine. Donor details come from another sample of the same person, matched by shared clones.

This chain joins TRBV5-1 and TRBJ1-2; D possibly corresponds to TRBD1 (5 bases). The CDR3 is 13 amino acids. V lost 4 bases and J 4 bases, leaving 11 bases between the germline ends. Germline V gives CDR1 SGHRS, CDR2 YFSETQ. The chain's CDR3 is CASSGDPGYGYTF. The CDR3 DNA follows: TGCGCCAGCAGCGGGGACCCAGGCTATGGCTACACCTTC.

A few counts support this clonotype. This sequence joins TRBV11-1 and TRBJ2-3; 7 nucleotides align to TRBD2. The trim removed 5 bases at V and 3 bases at J, leaving 17 bases unmatched. CDR1 SGHAT and CDR2 FQDESV come from the germline V gene (reference sequence). There are 18 residues in the CDR3. CDR3 residues: CASSPVAGRLGRTDTQYF. Written as DNA, the CDR3 is TGTGCCAGCAGCCCCGTAGCGGGCAGGTTGGGGAGAACAGATACGCAGTATTTT.

The DNA for the CDR3 is TGCAGCGGGGGGGGACGGGAAGAAGAGACCCAGTACTTC. It specifies CSGGGREEETQYF. J is TRBJ2-5 and V is TRBV29-1; TRBD2 matches 7 bases. This CDR3 comprises 13 residues. The ends lost 7 bases at V and 3 bases at J; junction bases unmatched: 8. The V gene's germline CDR1 is SQVTM and CDR2 ANQGSEA.

This clonotype has only a few counts. This rearrangement joins TRBV5-5 to TRBJ1-6; 7 bases line up with TRBD1. The V gene end was trimmed by 6 bases and the J gene end by 16 bases; junction bases not matched to a gene: 16. Germline V lookup: CDR1 SGHKS, CDR2 YYEKEE (reference sequence). The CDR3 length is 14 residues. The CDR3 protein is CASTPQDLGQVLHF. CDR3 bases: TGTGCCAGCACCCCTCAAGATCTAGGACAGGTGCTCCACTTT.

The genes are TRBV18 and TRBJ2-1; D gene unclear. V was clipped by 3 bases and J by 0 bases, with 9 bases between them. In germline, CDR1 is KGHSH, CDR2 LQKENI. This CDR3 is built from 15 residues. CDR3: CASSPSLSSYNEQFF. DNA for the CDR3: TGTGCCAGCTCACCTTCACTTAGCTCCTACAATGAGCAGTTCTTC.

V and J are TRBV7-6 and TRBJ2-7, with 12 bases lining up with TRBD2. The CDR3 totals 15 residues. The V segment lost 5 bases and the J segment 6 bases; nucleotides outside the gene matches: 8. Per the germline V gene, CDR1 is SGHVS and CDR2 is FNYEAQ. CDR3: CASSLTSGSLGEQYF. The CDR3 bases are TGTGCCAGCAGCCTGACTAGCGGGAGCCTGGGCGAGCAGTACTTC.

J is TRBJ1-6 and V is TRBV20-1; a possible D gene is TRBD1 (6 bases). V shed 6 bases and J shed 7 bases, with 19 bases lying between them. The CDR3 consists of 15 residues. Germline CDR1 reads DFQATT; CDR2 reads SNEGSKA (reference sequence). The CDR3, as DNA: TGCAGTGCCCCAGGCCTGGGGGCTGGAAATTCACCCCTCCACTTT. It encodes CSAPGLGAGNSPLHF.

The J gene is TRBJ1-1, the V gene TRBV11-2; no clear D gene. The germline V gene encodes CDR1 SGHAT and CDR2 FQNNGV. CDR3 length: 16 amino acids. V was clipped by 4 bases and J by 0 bases, with 15 bases between them. The CDR3 spells CASSSRSRVLNTEAFF. The CDR3 nucleotides read TGTGCCAGCAGCTCCAGATCAAGAGTGCTGAACACTGAAGCTTTCTTT. Supplemented by reference TRBV11-2 and TRBJ1-1, the full variable domain reads EAGVAQSPRYKIIEKRQSVAFWCNPISGHATLYWYQQILGQGPKLLIQFQNNGVVDDSQLPKDRFSAERLKGVDSTLKIQPAKLEDSAVYLCASSSRSRVLNTEAFFGQGTRLTVV.

The chain employs TRBV9 and TRBJ2-1, with TRBD1 identical over 8 bases. J lost 5 bases, V lost 3 bases, and 4 bases had no gene match. Germline loops: CDR1 SGDLS, CDR2 YYNGEE. The CDR3 loop spans 14 amino acids. This CDR3 is CASSGAGGHNEQFF. The CDR3 nucleotides read TGTGCCAGCAGCGGGGCAGGGGGCCACAATGAGCAGTTCTTC.

This clonotype was observed many times. J is TRBJ1-1 and V is TRBV2; 7 nucleotides agree with TRBD1. The CDR3 has 14 residues. Unmatched junction bases numbered 2, after V lost 4 bases and J lost 0 bases. In germline, CDR1 is SNHLY, CDR2 FYNNEI. This CDR3 is CASSGQGLNTEAFF. CDR3 nucleotides: TGTGCCAGCAGTGGACAGGGACTGAACACTGAAGCTTTCTTT.

The chain employs TRBV6-1 and TRBJ1-6; D unresolved. This CDR3 region has 14 residues. Germline values: CDR1 MNHNS, CDR2 SASEGT. V was cut by 5 bases and J by 7 bases, with 12 bases left in between. CDR3 loop: CASSKRGWNSPLHF. In DNA form, the CDR3 reads TGTGCCAGCAGTAAACGGGGTTGGAATTCACCCCTCCACTTT.

This clonotype was found a few times. The chain is built from TRBV6-5 and TRBJ2-7; D unresolved. CDR1 is MNHEY, CDR2 SVGAGI, per germline. The germline V and J ends were trimmed by 3 bases and 2 bases, with 17 bases remaining between them. CDR3 length: 16 amino acids. CDR3 in amino acids: CASSYRSEHPAYEQYF. The CDR3 DNA reads TGTGCCAGCAGTTATAGGTCAGAACACCCTGCCTACGAGCAGTACTTC.

This clonotype was counted between two and nine times. The chain has TRBV3-1 and TRBJ1-5; D is unclear. This CDR3 region has 15 residues. Germline loops: CDR1 LGHDT, CDR2 YNNKEL (reference sequence). Trimming pared 0 bases from V and 7 bases from J, leaving 13 bases between. In DNA, the CDR3 is TGTGCCAGCAGCCAAGAGGGTACGATAAGCCAGCCCCAGCATTTT. Encoded protein: CASSQEGTISQPQHF.

The chain couples TRBV5-1 to TRBJ2-3; D is undetermined. This CDR3 has 15 amino acids. The V gene lost 0 bases and the J gene lost 2 bases, with 10 bases spanning the gap. Germline V gene data show CDR1 as SGHRS and CDR2 as YFSETQ. Here the CDR3 DNA reads TGCGCCAGCAGCTTGGGATCCAGCAACACAGATACGCAGTATTTT. It encodes CASSLGSSNTDTQYF. The variable domain in full, completed from reference TRBV5-1 and TRBJ2-3, reads KAGVTQTPRYLIKTRGQQVTLSCSPISGHRSVSWYQQTPGQGLQFLFEYFSETQRNKGNFPGRFSGRQFSNSRSEMNVSTLELGDSALYLCASSLGSSNTDTQYFGPGTRLTVL.

This clonotype appeared a few times. This chain uses TRBV18 with TRBJ1-5; a possible D gene is TRBD1 (5 bases). This CDR3 has 13 residues. Trimming took off 5 bases at V and 3 bases at J, with 8 bases between the two ends. CDR1 and CDR2 (germline): KGHSH, LQKENI. DNA for the CDR3: TGTGCCAGCTCAATAGGGGTCAATCAGCCCCAGCATTTT. It codes for CASSIGVNQPQHF.

The V gene is TRBV6-1, the J gene TRBJ1-5; 8 nucleotides match TRBD1. Germline trimming cut 5 bases from V and 3 bases from J; bases unmatched to any gene: 9. Germline V lookup: CDR1 MNHNS, CDR2 SASEGT. This CDR3 has 16 amino acids. The CDR3: CASSSPGTGFNQPQHF. The CDR3 bases are TGTGCCAGCAGTAGCCCCGGGACAGGCTTCAATCAGCCCCAGCATTTT.

The CDR3 region is CASRDPGPYGYTF. The DNA for the CDR3 is TGCGCCAGCAGAGATCCAGGACCCTATGGCTACACCTTC. This chain links TRBV5-1 with TRBJ1-2; D remains ambiguous. The CDR3 is 13 residues long. Germline V gene lookup returns CDR1 SGHRS and CDR2 YFSETQ. Trimming removed 5 bases from V and 4 bases from J, with 12 bases in between.

This chain links TRBV4-1 with TRBJ2-1; D might be TRBD1 or TRBD2, each matching 5 bases. The CDR3 is made up of 14 amino acids. Trimming took off 2 bases at V and 5 bases at J, with 10 bases between the two ends. Germline lookup yields CDR1 MGHRA and CDR2 YSYEKL. The CDR3 bases are TGCGCCAGCAGCCAAAACCCGGGACACAATGAGCAGTTCTTC. Amino acid sequence: CASSQNPGHNEQFF.

This clonotype is medium-sized (0.01 to 0.1%). The J gene is TRBJ1-5, the V gene TRBV4-1; the match to TRBD1 covers 9 bases. The CDR3 is 15 residues long. Germline CDR1 reads MGHRA; CDR2 reads YSYEKL. V was pared by 3 bases and J by 6 bases, with 6 bases of the junction left unmatched. The CDR3 DNA reads as TGCGCCAGCAGCCAGGCGGGACAGGGAGGTCAGCCCCAGCATTTT. The encoded protein is CASSQAGQGGQPQHF.

This clonotype was counted a few times. The chain couples TRBV5-1 to TRBJ2-1; D not resolved. From germline, CDR1 is SGHRS and CDR2 YFSETQ. The CDR3 has 15 amino acids. V shed 4 bases and J shed 2 bases, with 13 bases lying between them. In nucleotides, the CDR3 is TGCGCCAGCAGCCGCCTCGAATTTACCTACAATGAGCAGTTCTTC. It codes for CASSRLEFTYNEQFF.

This clonotype rates as medium-sized. J is TRBJ1-5 and V is TRBV9; 9 bases align to TRBD1. V lost 4 bases, J lost 5 bases, and 7 bases stayed unmatched. Germline V lookup: CDR1 SGDLS, CDR2 YYNGEE. The CDR3 has 15 amino acids. CDR3 amino acids: CASSPGTGFYQPQHF. Written as DNA, the CDR3 is TGTGCCAGCAGCCCCGGGACAGGGTTCTATCAGCCCCAGCATTTT.

The J gene is TRBJ1-4, the V gene TRBV4-3, with 8 nucleotides matching TRBD1. Trimming took 0 bases from V and 5 from J; bases not matched to a gene: 2. The germline V gene encodes CDR1 LGHNA and CDR2 YSLEER. CDR3 size: 15 residues. The CDR3 reads CASSQEGTGNEKLFF. CDR3 sequence (DNA): TGCGCCAGCAGCCAAGAGGGGACAGGAAATGAAAAACTGTTTTTT.

In its sample, this clonotype was seen many times. V is TRBV3-1 and J is TRBJ1-1, with D unresolved. V was clipped by 4 bases and J by 4 bases, with 13 bases between them. The CDR3 covers 14 residues. Germline CDR1 LGHDT, CDR2 YNNKEL (reference sequence). CDR3 residues: CASSPSLVGTEAFF. DNA of the CDR3: TGTGCCAGCAGCCCCTCTCTAGTGGGCACTGAAGCTTTCTTT.

A word on this clonotype: At one end the junction does not follow the germline gene, possibly because of a read error. V and J are TRBV4-3 and TRBJ2-1, with 7 nucleotides matching TRBD2. This CDR3 contains 15 residues. Germline CDR1 LGHNA, CDR2 YSLEER. The CDR3 spells CASSQDWAGDWKRVF. The CDR3 DNA is TGCGCCAGCAGCCAAGATTGGGCGGGAGACTGGAAGAGGGTCTTC.

This chain connects TRBV4-3 to TRBJ2-3, with 9 bases matching TRBD1. The CDR3 runs to 15 residues. Germline loops: CDR1 LGHNA, CDR2 YSLEER. Trimming at V came to 0 bases and at J to 5 bases, leaving 3 bases not matched to a gene. As DNA, the CDR3 is TGCGCCAGCAGCCAAGAGGGACAGGGCGAAGATACGCAGTATTTT. Translation: CASSQEGQGEDTQYF.

This clonotype has more than one count but fewer than ten. The CDR3 DNA follows: TGTGCCAGCAGTTACACATCCGGGGAGCTGTTTTTT. Its protein is CASSYTSGELFF. V gene TRBV12-3 or TRBV12-4 combines with J gene TRBJ2-2; D not certain. The V and J ends lost 4 bases and 6 bases respectively, with 6 bases between them. This CDR3 is built from 12 residues.